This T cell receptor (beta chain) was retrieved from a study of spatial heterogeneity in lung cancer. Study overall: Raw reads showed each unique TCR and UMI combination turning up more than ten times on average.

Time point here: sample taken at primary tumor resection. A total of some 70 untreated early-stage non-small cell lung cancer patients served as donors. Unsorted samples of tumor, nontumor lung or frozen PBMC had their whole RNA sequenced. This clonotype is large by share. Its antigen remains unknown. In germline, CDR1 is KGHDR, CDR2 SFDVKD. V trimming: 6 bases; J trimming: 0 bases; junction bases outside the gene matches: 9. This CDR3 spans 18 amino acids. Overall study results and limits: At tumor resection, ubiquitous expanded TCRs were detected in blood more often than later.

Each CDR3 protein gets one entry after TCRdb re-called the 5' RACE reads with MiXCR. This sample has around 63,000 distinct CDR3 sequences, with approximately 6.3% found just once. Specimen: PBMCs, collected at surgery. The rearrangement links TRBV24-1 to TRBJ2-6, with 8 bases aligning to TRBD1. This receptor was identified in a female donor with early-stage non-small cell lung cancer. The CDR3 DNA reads TGTGCCACCAGTAACGTACGACAGGGGAGCTCTGGGGCCAACGTCCTGACTTTC. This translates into CATSNVRQGSSGANVLTF.